The 5 T cell receptor beta chains below were found in one sample sequenced in a study of shared clonotypes between healthy human individuals. Assay used: immunoSEQ multiplex PCR; TCRdb lists only in-frame clones, some missing. This sample yields about 2.3 million clones, of which around 90% are seen a single time; about 0.41% belongs to the top ten. The sequenced sample was naive CD4+ T cells from PBMCs. Specified subset: CD45RA+ positively selected. These receptors were taken from a man aged 18 to 30 in good health. Some clones in this sample may be carry-over from other donors' samples.

The chain employs TRBV4-3 and TRBJ1-6; D is undetermined. V was cut by 5 bases and J by 8 bases, with 13 bases left in between. Germline lookup yields CDR1 LGHNA and CDR2 YSLEER. The CDR3 sequence is 14 residues long. The CDR3 region has the DNA TGCGCCAGCAGCTTCACTCGGGGTGATTCACCCCTCCACTTT. Amino acid sequence: CASSFTRGDSPLHF.

J is TRBJ2-7 and V is TRBV19, with TRBD1 as a possible D gene (5 bases). V was cut by 3 bases and J by 2 bases, with 17 bases left in between. This CDR3 is built from 16 residues. From germline, CDR1 is LNHDA and CDR2 SQIVND (reference sequence). DNA of the CDR3: TGTGCCAGTAGTATCCAAATCTCAGGGCCGACCTACGAGCAGTACTTC. Translated: CASSIQISGPTYEQYF.

This chain links TRBV6-5 with TRBJ2-1, with D possibly called TRBD1 or TRBD2 (7 bases each). Trimming removed 0 bases at V and 9 bases at J, with 15 bases between. Germline V gives CDR1 MNHEY, CDR2 SVGAGI. The CDR3 contains 15 residues. CDR3 in DNA: TGTGCCAGCAGTTACTCATCCAGGGGGGAGGGTGAGCAGTTCTTC. Its protein product is CASSYSSRGEGEQFF.

The chain employs TRBV29-1 and TRBJ2-5; TRBD2 aligns across 16 bases. Germline V CDR1 and CDR2: SQVTM, ANQGSEA. V gave up 6 bases and J gave up 5 bases; unmatched junction bases: 6. This CDR3 contains 15 residues. The chain's CDR3 is CSVGGLAGGRETQYF. The CDR3 coding sequence is TGCAGCGTGGGGGGACTAGCGGGAGGGCGTGAGACCCAGTACTTC. The entire variable domain, with the rest obtained from reference TRBV29-1 and TRBJ2-5, is as follows: SAVISQKPSRDICQRGTSLTIQCQVDSQVTMMFWYRQQPGQSLTLIATANQGSEATYESGFVIDKFPISRPNLTFSTLTVSNMSPEDSSIYLCSVGGLAGGRETQYFGPGTRLLVL.

This clone has only one observation. This chain links TRBV27 with TRBJ2-2; possibly TRBD2 for D (7 bases). The CDR3 covers 20 residues. Trimming removed 5 bases from V and 1 base from J, with 26 bases in between. From germline, CDR1 is MNHEY and CDR2 SMNVEV (reference sequence). The chain's CDR3 is CASSPIIPQGRAMNTGELFF. The CDR3, as DNA: TGTGCCAGCAGTCCGATCATCCCTCAGGGGAGGGCCATGAACACCGGGGAGCTGTTTTTT.